The 14 T cell receptor beta chains below all came from one sample that was sequenced in a study of high-grade serous ovarian cancer treatment subgroups. The tumor samples were collected prior to definitive surgery or chemotherapy. Sequencing was performed with immunoSEQ multiplex PCR; in TCRdb, only in-frame clones are kept and a portion is missing. The sample has approximately 5,700 clones; around 75% are singletons. The sample taken for sequencing was tumor tissue. The receptors here all came from a human patient with high-grade serous ovarian cancer.

This clone is classed as medium-sized (0.01 to 0.1%). The chain recombines TRBV21-1 with TRBJ1-6. TRBV21-1 is recorded as a pseudogene. The CDR3 spans 17 residues. This chain's CDR3 is CASRRRSWGSYNSPLHF. For the CDR3, the DNA is TGTGCCAGCAGAAGACGGTCTTGGGGCTCCTATAATTCACCCCTCCACTTT.

CDR3 sequence reads: CASSPTGQALTGYTF. DNA of the CDR3: TGTGCCAGCAGCCCAACAGGACAGGCCCTTACGGGCTACACCTTC. The J gene is TRBJ1-2, the V gene TRBV6-1; TRBD1 aligns across 7 bases. The germline V gene encodes CDR1 MNHNS and CDR2 SASEGT. Trimming took 6 bases from V and 8 from J; bases not matched to a gene: 15. The CDR3 is made up of 15 amino acids.

This sequence joins TRBV6-1 and TRBJ2-1; D is uncertain. Germline values: CDR1 MNHNS, CDR2 SASEGT. V lost 7 bases, J lost 2 bases, and 9 bases lay in between. This CDR3 contains 13 residues. CDR3 DNA: TGTGCCAGCAAGGTAGATACCTACAATGAGCAGTTCTTC. Its translation is CASKVDTYNEQFF.

The chain is built from TRBV5-1 and TRBJ2-1; 12 bases align to TRBD2. V lost 3 bases to trimming and J lost 0 bases; unmatched junction nucleotides: 4. The length of the CDR3 is 17 residues. Germline lookup yields CDR1 SGHRS and CDR2 YFSETQ. The CDR3 reads CASSYLAGGDSYNEQFF. CDR3 DNA: TGCGCCAGCAGCTATCTAGCGGGGGGGGACTCCTACAATGAGCAGTTCTTC. The variable domain in full, completed from reference TRBV5-1 and TRBJ2-1, reads KAGVTQTPRYLIKTRGQQVTLSCSPISGHRSVSWYQQTPGQGLQFLFEYFSETQRNKGNFPGRFSGRQFSNSRSEMNVSTLELGDSALYLCASSYLAGGDSYNEQFFGPGTRLTVL.

The chain joins TRBV6-6 to TRBJ1-1, with 8 bases aligning to TRBD1. The CDR3 consists of 13 residues. After removal of 2 bases from V and 6 bases from J, the junction contained 2 bases not matched to a gene. Germline CDR1 MNHNY, CDR2 SVGAGI (reference sequence). CDR3: CASSYPDRAEAFF. CDR3 nucleotide sequence: TGTGCCAGCAGTTACCCGGACAGGGCTGAAGCTTTCTTT.

This chain connects TRBV5-5 to TRBJ1-4, with 7 bases identical to TRBD1. The junction had 9 bases not matched to a gene; V was cut back by 0 bases and J by 7 bases. The germline V gene encodes CDR1 SGHKS and CDR2 YYEKEE (reference sequence). CDR3 length: 16 residues. Here the CDR3 DNA reads TGTGCCAGCAGCTTGGCCACAGGGGCCATGGGTGAAAAACTGTTTTTT. Translation: CASSLATGAMGEKLFF.

The chain carries TRBV5-6 and TRBJ1-2, with 7 bases matching TRBD1. Germline-derived CDR1 and CDR2 are SGHDT and YYEEEE. CDR3 length equals 19 residues. V shed 4 bases, J shed 1 base, and the junction held 19 bases outside the gene matches. This CDR3 is CASSPVAQGTDHLNYGYTF. The CDR3 region has the DNA TGTGCCAGCAGCCCCGTGGCACAGGGGACGGATCACCTTAACTATGGCTACACCTTC.

This clone was seen more than once but under ten times. The rearrangement links TRBV29-1 to TRBJ2-5; 11 nucleotides line up with TRBD1. The J call could be wrong; TRBJ2-7 is a better fit for the DNA end. The CDR3 spans 15 residues. The germline CDR1 and CDR2 sequences are SQVTM and ANQGSEA. CDR3 coding DNA: TGCAGCGTGTTTTCATCGGGACAGGGGGTCTACGAGCAGTACTTC. Translation gives CSVFSSGQGVYEQYF.

The rearrangement joins TRBV19 to TRBJ2-7; TRBD1 matches 7 bases. The CDR3 covers 13 residues. V lost 4 bases to trimming and J lost 6 bases; unmatched junction nucleotides: 6. From germline, CDR1 is LNHDA and CDR2 SQIVND (reference sequence). The CDR3, as DNA: TGTGCCAGTAGTAACACAGGGGCCGGCGAGCAGTACTTC. Protein: CASSNTGAGEQYF.

This rearrangement joins TRBV27 to TRBJ1-6; no firm D call. CDR1 MNHEY and CDR2 SMNVEV come from the germline V gene (reference sequence). Trimming stripped 5 bases from V and 10 bases from J, with 12 bases between. CDR3 length: 13 residues. The CDR3 reads CASSQNHISPLHF. For the CDR3, the DNA is TGTGCCAGCAGTCAAAATCATATATCACCCCTCCACTTT.

Worth noting for this clone: Different DNA sequences within this sample yield the same CDR3. The chain is built from TRBV15 and TRBJ2-2; TRBD2 aligns across 11 bases. The CDR3 spans 20 residues. The J segment lost 2 bases and the V segment lost 1 base, leaving 12 bases of the junction unmatched. CDR1 is LNHNV and CDR2 is YYDKDF in the germline V gene (reference sequence). The DNA for the CDR3 is TGTGCCACCAGCAGAGGATCCCGGGCTAGCGGGGGGTATAACACCGGGGAGCTGTTTTTT. Protein product: CATSRGSRASGGYNTGELFF.

This CDR3 reads CASSLGQLRTGELFF. CDR3 DNA sequence: TGTGCCAGCAGCCTCGGGCAACTGAGGACCGGGGAGCTGTTTTTT. The genes are TRBV7-6 and TRBJ2-2; D is undetermined. V lost 5 bases and J lost 5, with 15 bases in between. The germline CDR1 and CDR2 sequences are SGHVS and FNYEAQ. This CDR3 has 15 residues.

This chain joins TRBV19 and TRBJ1-6; 7 nucleotides align to TRBD1. Trimming removed 0 bases from V and 11 bases from J; junction bases left unmatched: 13. From germline, CDR1 is LNHDA and CDR2 SQIVND (reference sequence). The CDR3 is 17 amino acids. CDR3 loop: CASSIENRGSFHPPLHF. CDR3 coding DNA: TGTGCCAGTAGTATAGAAAACAGGGGTAGTTTTCATCCACCCCTCCACTTT.

This clone showed up just once. The chain has TRBV7-9 and TRBJ2-3, with 9 bases fitting TRBD2. The CDR3 is 18 residues long. Losses at the gene ends were 0 bases for V and 6 bases for J; bases not matched to a gene: 13. CDR1 and CDR2 from the germline V gene are SEHNR and FQNEAQ (reference sequence). The CDR3 bases are TGTGCCAGCAGCTTAGCAGACGGCGGGGGGGCCATCCCCGATACGCAGTATTTT. Translation: CASSLADGGGAIPDTQYF.